A single sample is the source of the 19 T cell receptor beta chains below, sequenced in a study of blood T cells in healthy people across ages (dated by TCRdb to the mid-2010s). Receptor amplification or capture employed 5' RACE. The data were produced on an Illumina HiSeq 2500. A second about 7 to 11 cycle PCR used a sample-barcoded 5' primer and a J-beta primer mix. TCRdb reprocessed the public reads (quality trimming at Q25 with fastp, clone calling with MiXCR) and kept in-frame beta chains. Identical CDR3 proteins give one entry, which carries the most common genes and DNA. In all, the sample holds hundreds of thousands of distinct CDR3 sequences, and approximately 60% of those were seen once. Clones ranked in the top ten supply around 25% of the sample. The specimen sequenced was blood. The receptors here all came from a middle-aged man in good health.

The table lists this clonotype with a few counts. The genes are TRBV27 and TRBJ2-5, with 7 bases matching TRBD2. Germline values: CDR1 MNHEY, CDR2 SMNVEV (reference sequence). The CDR3 runs to 13 residues. The V and J ends lost 5 bases and 4 bases, in that order; junction bases with no gene match: 4. CDR3 amino acids: CASSPGGRETQYF. Here the CDR3 DNA reads TGTGCCAGCAGTCCGGGGGGAAGAGAGACCCAGTACTTC.

The gene calls are TRBV6-1 and TRBJ2-1; 10 bases map to TRBD1. Germline V gene data show CDR1 as MNHNS and CDR2 as SASEGT. V trimming: 5 bases; J trimming: 10 bases; junction bases outside the gene matches: 5. The CDR3 runs to 13 residues. The CDR3 DNA is TGTGCCAGCAGTCGGGACAGGGGCTACGAGCAGTTCTTC. Translated: CASSRDRGYEQFF.

The gene calls are TRBV5-4 and TRBJ1-2, with D hard to call. This CDR3 spans 15 amino acids. CDR1 is SGHNT, CDR2 YYREEE, per germline (reference sequence). Trimming shortened V by 3 bases and J by 4 bases, and 16 bases separated the two germline ends. In nucleotides, the CDR3 is TGTGCCAGCAGCTCCCTAGGAAGGGAGAGCTATGGCTACACCTTC. It specifies CASSSLGRESYGYTF.

The V and J genes are TRBV7-2 and TRBJ2-5; 8 nucleotides match TRBD1. The germline gives CDR1 SGHTA, CDR2 FQGNSA. CDR3 length: 16 amino acids. V lost 5 bases and J lost 11; bases outside the gene matches: 19. CDR3 residues: CASSRSGGTGGNEQYF. DNA of the CDR3: TGTGCCAGCAGCCGTAGTGGAGGAACAGGGGGGAATGAGCAGTACTTC.

The chain has TRBV7-9 and TRBJ2-6, with D perhaps TRBD2 (6 bases). In germline, CDR1 is SEHNR, CDR2 FQNEAQ (reference sequence). Trimming stripped 4 bases from V and 0 bases from J, with 10 bases between. The CDR3 runs to 16 residues. CDR3 DNA: TGTGCCAGCAGCTCGGGGGTGGTCTCTGGGGCCAACGTCCTGACTTTC. This codes for CASSSGVVSGANVLTF.

The chain carries TRBV5-1 and TRBJ1-2, with TRBD1 matching 8 bases. The trim removed 4 bases at V and 0 bases at J, leaving 17 bases unmatched. The CDR3 has 19 residues. Looked up from germline, CDR1 is SGHRS and CDR2 is YFSETQ. The CDR3 DNA follows: TGCGCCAGCAGCCTGGAAGTTAGACAGGGGAAGACAGCTAACTATGGCTACACCTTC. This translates into CASSLEVRQGKTANYGYTF.

This clonotype has only a few counts. The rearrangement uses TRBV25-1 and TRBJ2-1; perhaps TRBD2 as D (7 bases). CDR1 MGHDK and CDR2 SYGVNS come from the germline V gene. Trimming left V 8 bases short and J 0 bases short, with 11 bases between. The CDR3 length is 14 residues. The CDR3, as DNA: TGTGCCAGCGGGAGGGGGAGCTCCTACAATGAGCAGTTCTTC. Its protein product is CASGRGSSYNEQFF. The whole variable domain, remainder taken from reference TRBV25-1 and TRBJ2-1, is EADIYQTPRYLVIGTGKKITLECSQTMGHDKMYWYQQDPGMELHLIHYSYGVNSTEKGDLSSESTVSRIRTEHFPLTLESARPSHTSQYLCASGRGSSYNEQFFGPGTRLTVL.

CDR3 DNA sequence: TGTGCCAGCAGCCCCCGGGGCAGGGAGAAAGAGACCCAGTACTTC. It specifies CASSPRGREKETQYF. The chain uses TRBV11-3 and TRBJ2-5; the D call may be TRBD1 or TRBD2 (5 bases each). V was pared by 5 bases and J by 3 bases, with 16 bases between. Germline loops: CDR1 SGHNT, CDR2 YENEEA. The CDR3 runs to 15 residues.

The chain has TRBV7-2 and TRBJ2-6; D might be TRBD1 (6 bases). The CDR3 runs to 18 residues. Trimming left V 5 bases short and J 1 base short, with 18 bases between. Per germline, CDR1 SGHTA and CDR2 FQGNSA. In nucleotides, the CDR3 is TGTGCCAGCAGCACAACCGGGACACTGGGTTCTGGGGCCAACGTCCTGACTTTC. Translated: CASSTTGTLGSGANVLTF.

This clonotype was counted once. The V call is TRBV10-3, the J call TRBJ1-2, with TRBD1 matching 7 bases. The trim removed 4 bases at V and 8 bases at J, leaving 7 bases unmatched. The CDR3 is made up of 13 amino acids. Germline lookup yields CDR1 ENHRY and CDR2 SYGVKD. CDR3 sequence (DNA): TGTGCCATCAGTGTAGACAGGGAACGAGGCTACACCTTC. Protein: CAISVDRERGYTF.

This clonotype was seen at least ten times. The V gene is TRBV28, the J gene TRBJ2-7; D unresolved. Trimming cost V 5 bases and J 5 bases, with 16 bases left between them. CDR3 length equals 14 residues. Germline assignment: CDR1 MDHEN and CDR2 SYDVKM. CDR3 in DNA: TGTGCCAGCAGTCTAACCTCGGTTGGTGACGAGCAGTACTTC. Encoded protein: CASSLTSVGDEQYF. The full variable domain, in which reference TRBV28 and TRBJ2-7 provide the parts outside the CDR3, is DVKVTQSSRYLVKRTGEKVFLECVQDMDHENMFWYRQDPGLGLRLIYFSYDVKMKEKGDIPEGYSVSREKKERFSLILESASTNQTSMYLCASSLTSVGDEQYFGPGTRLTVT.

This chain uses TRBV20-1 with TRBJ1-5; 7 positions match TRBD1. The J segment lost 3 bases and the V segment lost 4 bases, leaving 3 bases of the junction unmatched. Germline CDR1 reads DFQATT; CDR2 reads SNEGSKA (reference sequence). The CDR3 runs to 13 residues. The CDR3: CSATGQPNQPQHF. The CDR3 DNA sequence: TGCAGTGCTACGGGACAGCCCAATCAGCCCCAGCATTTT.

Note on this clonotype: A much larger clone differs by one base, so this may be a read error. The chain carries TRBV27 and TRBJ2-4; tentative D call: TRBD1 (5 bases). The DNA matches TRBJ2-5 better at its end, which makes the J call doubtful. The CDR3 runs to 16 residues. Germline V gene data show CDR1 as MNHEY and CDR2 as SMNVEV (reference sequence). CDR3 protein: CASSPSGSTPGETQYF. The CDR3 DNA sequence: TGTGCCAGCAGTCCTTCGGGCAGCACCCCAGGGGAGACCCAGTACTTC.

This clonotype occurred a few times. V gene TRBV9 combines with J gene TRBJ2-7, with 8 bases aligning to TRBD2. The CDR3 loop spans 15 amino acids. Germline CDR1 SGDLS, CDR2 YYNGEE. The ends lost 4 bases at V and 5 bases at J; junction bases unmatched: 11. CDR3 DNA sequence: TGTGCCAGCAGCCCCAGTGGAGCGGGAGATAACGAGCAGTACTTC. It translates to CASSPSGAGDNEQYF. Variable domain in full (rest from reference TRBV9 and TRBJ2-7): DSGVTQTPKHLITATGQRVTLRCSPRSGDLSVYWYQQSLDQGLQFLIQYYNGEERAKGNILERFSAQQFPDLHSELNLSSLELGDSALYFCASSPSGAGDNEQYFGPGTRLTVT.

This rearrangement joins TRBV6-6 to TRBJ2-7; a possible D gene is TRBD1 (6 bases). CDR3 size: 13 residues. V dropped 11 bases and J dropped 7 bases, with 21 bases sitting between them. The germline V gene has CDR1 MNHNY and CDR2 SVGAGI (reference sequence). Here the CDR3 reads CAAMTGSGYEQYF. In DNA, the CDR3 is TGTGCCGCTATGACAGGATCAGGGTATGAGCAGTACTTC.

V is TRBV20-1 and J is TRBJ2-4; 9 nucleotides line up with TRBD2. Germline V lookup: CDR1 DFQATT, CDR2 SNEGSKA (reference sequence). J lost 0 bases, V lost 3 bases, and 12 bases had no gene match. The CDR3 is 18 residues long. This CDR3 reads CSARESSGGPIAKNIQYF. CDR3 in DNA: TGCAGTGCTAGGGAGTCCAGCGGGGGGCCTATAGCCAAAAACATTCAGTACTTC.

V gene TRBV20-1 combines with J gene TRBJ2-4; 8 bases align to TRBD1. The V segment lost 4 bases and the J segment 4 bases; nucleotides outside the gene matches: 9. Germline V lookup: CDR1 DFQATT, CDR2 SNEGSKA (reference sequence). The CDR3 loop spans 15 amino acids. In DNA, the CDR3 is TGCAGTGCTATATCGGACAGGGCGAAAAAAAACATTCAGTACTTC. This sequence encodes CSAISDRAKKNIQYF.

This clonotype came up a few times. CDR3 protein: CASSRLDSPLHF. For the CDR3, the DNA is TGTGCCAGCAGCCGACTGGATTCACCCCTCCACTTT. The chain combines TRBV3-1 with TRBJ1-6; the D is unclear. Germline lookup yields CDR1 LGHDT and CDR2 YNNKEL (reference sequence). The CDR3 extends over 12 amino acids. Trimming removed 4 bases from V and 8 bases from J, with 6 bases in between.

The gene calls are TRBV5-1 and TRBJ1-2; D is uncertain. In germline, CDR1 is SGHRS, CDR2 YFSETQ. Trimming took off 0 bases at V and 1 base at J, with 10 bases between the two ends. The CDR3 sequence is 15 residues long. The DNA for the CDR3 is TGCGCCAGCAGCTTGGTGTCGGGAGGTAACTATGGCTACACCTTC. Encoded protein: CASSLVSGGNYGYTF.